These 18 T cell receptor beta chains were all obtained from the same sample, sequenced in a study of blood T cell repertoires in COVID-19. The repertoire was sequenced with immunoSEQ multiplex PCR; TCRdb's copy has only in-frame clones and lacks some. The table records 95,000 to 130,000 clones, less than 90% of them present only once. Input material: peripheral blood. The receptors stem from a man in his thirties or forties with acute or convalescent COVID-19.

This sequence joins TRBV19 and TRBJ1-5; D possibly corresponds to TRBD1 (5 bases). CDR1 LNHDA and CDR2 SQIVND come from the germline V gene (reference sequence). The CDR3 covers 15 residues. V lost 1 base, J lost 4 bases, and 11 bases lay in between. CDR3 DNA: TGTGCCAGTAGTATAGGGCCATCAGGGAATCAGCCCCAGCATTTT. Residues: CASSIGPSGNQPQHF.

This chain links TRBV2 with TRBJ2-2; 7 nucleotides match TRBD2. From germline, CDR1 is SNHLY and CDR2 FYNNEI. The CDR3 runs 14 residues. Trimming cost V 5 bases and J 1 base; bases outside gene matches: 1. The CDR3: CASSPSGNTGELFF. CDR3 coding DNA: TGTGCCAGCAGTCCTAGCGGGAACACCGGGGAGCTGTTTTTT.

This clone was seen more than once but under ten times. The chain joins TRBV7-8 to TRBJ1-3; the match to TRBD1 covers 8 bases. Germline V gene lookup returns CDR1 SGHVS and CDR2 FQNEAQ. V lost 1 base to trimming and J lost 4 bases; unmatched junction nucleotides: 0. The CDR3 extends over 14 amino acids. The chain's CDR3 is CASSLGTGGNTIYF. The CDR3 DNA reads as TGTGCCAGCAGCTTAGGGACAGGGGGAAACACCATATATTTT.

The chain carries TRBV4-1 and TRBJ1-5; 7 bases align to TRBD1. The V segment lost 1 base and the J segment 0 bases; nucleotides outside the gene matches: 12. The V gene's germline CDR1 is MGHRA and CDR2 YSYEKL. CDR3 length: 19 amino acids. In DNA form, the CDR3 reads TGCGCCAGCAGCCAAGTTTTCGGACAGGTACCGTATAGCAATCAGCCCCAGCATTTT. It translates to CASSQVFGQVPYSNQPQHF.

The chain employs TRBV2 and TRBJ1-1; 7 nucleotides line up with TRBD1. The CDR3 runs 14 residues. Germline V gene sequence: CDR1 SNHLY, CDR2 FYNNEI. V was clipped by 6 bases and J by 6 bases; unmatched bases: 10. The CDR3 loop reads CASRTSQGEPEAFF. The CDR3 DNA reads as TGTGCCAGCAGGACGTCGCAGGGGGAGCCTGAAGCTTTCTTT.

The gene calls are TRBV18 and TRBJ2-7, with no clear D. CDR1 and CDR2 (germline): KGHSH, LQKENI. Trimming shortened V by 3 bases and J by 3 bases, and 12 bases separated the two germline ends. This CDR3 comprises 14 residues. The CDR3 sequence is CASSPRRQDYEQYF. CDR3 sequence (DNA): TGTGCCAGCTCACCGAGGCGGCAAGACTACGAGCAGTACTTC.

This chain joins TRBV7-9 and TRBJ1-1; the match to TRBD1 covers 7 bases. V lost 0 bases, J lost 10 bases, and 11 bases stayed unmatched. Germline CDR1 reads SEHNR; CDR2 reads FQNEAQ (reference sequence). This CDR3 region has 15 residues. The DNA of the CDR3 is TGTGCCAGCAGCTTAGCTTCAGGCCAGGGGGTTGGAGCTTTCTTT. It specifies CASSLASGQGVGAFF.

J is TRBJ1-5 and V is TRBV3-1 (or the pseudogene TRBV3-2); 7 positions agree with TRBD1. The CDR3 totals 14 residues. Losses at the gene ends were 6 bases for V and 1 base for J; bases not matched to a gene: 3. Germline assignment: CDR1 LGHDT and CDR2 YNNKEL (reference sequence). The CDR3 is CASSQQGSNQPQHF. As DNA, the CDR3 is TGTGCCAGCAGTCAACAGGGGAGCAATCAGCCCCAGCATTTT.

The rearrangement joins TRBV3-1 (or the pseudogene TRBV3-2) to TRBJ1-2; the D is unclear. In germline, CDR1 is LGHDT, CDR2 YNNKEL (reference sequence). The V gene lost 4 bases and the J gene lost 5 bases, with 8 bases spanning the gap. This CDR3 spans 12 amino acids. The CDR3: CASSRQSYGYTF. CDR3 DNA: TGTGCCAGCAGCCGTCAGTCTTATGGCTACACCTTC.

This chain's CDR3 is CAIRDSSYGYTF. CDR3 in DNA: TGTGCCATCAGGGACAGTTCATATGGCTACACCTTC. The chain uses TRBV10-3 and TRBJ1-2; possibly TRBD1 for D (6 bases). Germline V gene lookup returns CDR1 ENHRY and CDR2 SYGVKD. Trimming pared 6 bases from V and 5 bases from J, leaving 10 bases between. This CDR3 spans 12 amino acids.

The genes are TRBV4-1 and TRBJ1-1; unclear D gene. The V end lost 4 bases, the J end lost 3 bases, and 15 bases lay between the germline ends. This CDR3 comprises 15 residues. CDR1 MGHRA and CDR2 YSYEKL come from the germline V gene. CDR3 nucleotides: TGCGCCAGCAGCCCCAGGTTTCCCCGATACACTGAAGCTTTCTTT. Protein: CASSPRFPRYTEAFF.

This clone was recorded once. This chain links TRBV7-2 with TRBJ2-7; 7 bases match TRBD1. V was pared by 5 bases and J by 5 bases, with 9 bases of the junction left unmatched. The germline CDR1 and CDR2 sequences are SGHTA and FQGNSA. The CDR3 covers 14 residues. The CDR3 loop reads CASSLETGPHEQYF. CDR3 DNA sequence: TGTGCCAGCAGCCTGGAGACAGGGCCCCACGAGCAGTACTTC.

The chain carries TRBV7-8 and TRBJ2-2, with TRBD2 as a possible D gene (5 bases). This CDR3 is built from 16 residues. Trimming left V 1 base short and J 3 bases short, with 12 bases between. CDR1 and CDR2 (germline): SGHVS, FQNEAQ. As DNA, the CDR3 is TGTGCCAGCAGCTTAGGTCTCGCGGGCCACACCGGGGAGCTGTTTTTT. This translates into CASSLGLAGHTGELFF.

V gene TRBV9 combines with J gene TRBJ2-4; D may be TRBD1 (6 bases). The V and J ends lost 4 bases and 0 bases respectively, with 14 bases between them. The CDR3 has 16 residues. CDR1 is SGDLS and CDR2 is YYNGEE in the germline V gene. The CDR3 coding sequence is TGTGCCAGCAGCCCGCTTCCACAGGGAGCCAAAAACATTCAGTACTTC. Protein: CASSPLPQGAKNIQYF. The complete variable domain, with remaining parts taken from reference TRBV9 and TRBJ2-4, reads DSGVTQTPKHLITATGQRVTLRCSPRSGDLSVYWYQQSLDQGLQFLIQYYNGEERAKGNILERFSAQQFPDLHSELNLSSLELGDSALYFCASSPLPQGAKNIQYFGAGTRLSVL.

The chain's CDR3 is CASTGETGELFF. CDR3 in DNA: TGTGCCAGCACCGGGGAAACCGGGGAGCTGTTTTTT. This chain joins TRBV9 and TRBJ2-2; maybe TRBD2 (5 bases). Germline CDR1 reads SGDLS; CDR2 reads YYNGEE. The CDR3 covers 12 residues. The V end was cut by 6 bases, the J end by 5 bases, with 8 bases between.

This clone was found a few times. The J gene is TRBJ1-1, the V gene TRBV14; 7 bases map to TRBD1. Unmatched junction bases numbered 2, after V lost 7 bases and J lost 0 bases. Germline-derived CDR1 and CDR2 are SGHDN and FVKESK. The CDR3 spans 13 residues. The CDR3: CASKDRVNTEAFF. The CDR3 DNA is TGTGCCAGCAAAGACAGGGTGAACACTGAAGCTTTCTTT.

The rearrangement links TRBV5-4 to TRBJ2-7; 7 bases agree with TRBD1. V shed 4 bases, J shed 2 bases, and the junction held 6 bases outside the gene matches. The length of the CDR3 is 14 residues. CDR1 is SGHNT and CDR2 is YYREEE in the germline V gene (reference sequence). CDR3 loop: CASSASGQTYEQYF. In nucleotides, the CDR3 is TGTGCCAGCAGCGCTTCGGGACAGACCTACGAGCAGTACTTC.

In this sample, this clone turned up a few times. V usage is TRBV7-2 and J usage is TRBJ2-1; TRBD1 matches 7 bases. The CDR3 has 15 amino acids. The V gene's germline CDR1 is SGHTA and CDR2 FQGNSA. The V segment lost 4 bases and the J segment 4 bases; nucleotides outside the gene matches: 7. CDR3 coding DNA: TGTGCCAGCAGCTCGACAGGGATTCATTACAATGAGCAGTTCTTC. Protein sequence: CASSSTGIHYNEQFF. Based on the CDR3 plus reference TRBV7-2 and TRBJ2-1, the full variable domain is GAGVSQSPSNKVTEKGKDVELRCDPISGHTALYWYRQSLGQGLEFLIYFQGNSAPDKSGLPSDRFSAERTGGSVSTLTIQRTQQEDSAVYLCASSSTGIHYNEQFFGPGTRLTVL.